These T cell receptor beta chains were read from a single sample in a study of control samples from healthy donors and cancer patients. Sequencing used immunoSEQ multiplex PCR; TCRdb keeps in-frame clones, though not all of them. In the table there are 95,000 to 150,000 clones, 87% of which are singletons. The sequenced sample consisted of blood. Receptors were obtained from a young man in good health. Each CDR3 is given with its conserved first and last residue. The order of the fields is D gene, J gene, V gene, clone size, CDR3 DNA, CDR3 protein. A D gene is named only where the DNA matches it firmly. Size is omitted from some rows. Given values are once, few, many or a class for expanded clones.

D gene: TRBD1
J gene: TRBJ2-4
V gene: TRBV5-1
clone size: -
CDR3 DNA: TGCGCCAGCAGCGAAGGGGGCAAATCGGCGAACATTCAGTACTTC
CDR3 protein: CASSEGGKSANIQYF

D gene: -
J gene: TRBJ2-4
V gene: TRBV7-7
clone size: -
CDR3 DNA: TGTGCCAGCAGCCCAAGGCCACAAGACATTCAGTACTTC
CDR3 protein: CASSPRPQDIQYF

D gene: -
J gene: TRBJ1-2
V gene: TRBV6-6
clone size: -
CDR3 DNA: TGTGCCAGCAGTTCTCGTCCTGACTATGGCTACACCTTC
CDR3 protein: CASSSRPDYGYTF

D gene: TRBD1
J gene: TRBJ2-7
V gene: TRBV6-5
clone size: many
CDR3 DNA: TGTGCCAGCCAAAGGGACAGGGTAAACGAGCAGTACTTC
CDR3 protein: CASQRDRVNEQYF

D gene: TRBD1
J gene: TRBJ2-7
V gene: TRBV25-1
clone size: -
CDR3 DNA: TGTGCCAGCAGTGACTGGACAGGGGATTCCTACGAGCAGTACTTC
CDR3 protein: CASSDWTGDSYEQYF

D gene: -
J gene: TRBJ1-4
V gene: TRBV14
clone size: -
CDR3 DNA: TGTGCCAGCAGCCGTGGCTTAAATGAAAAACTGTTTTTT
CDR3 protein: CASSRGLNEKLFF

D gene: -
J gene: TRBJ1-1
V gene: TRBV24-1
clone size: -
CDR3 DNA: TGTGCCACCAGTGATTTTTGGCGAGGGAACACTGAAGCTTTCTTT
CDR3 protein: CATSDFWRGNTEAFF

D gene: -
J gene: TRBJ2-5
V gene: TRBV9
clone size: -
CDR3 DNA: TGTGCCAGCAGCGTAGGGCTCGGAGAGAGGGATCAGGAGACCCAGTACTTC
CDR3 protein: CASSVGLGERDQETQYF

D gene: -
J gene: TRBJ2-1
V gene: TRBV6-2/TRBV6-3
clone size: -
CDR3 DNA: TGTGCCAGCAGTCTAGCTCCCGCGGGCCCCTACAATGAGCAGTTCTTC
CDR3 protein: CASSLAPAGPYNEQFF

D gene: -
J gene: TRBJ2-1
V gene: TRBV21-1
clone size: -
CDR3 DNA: TGTGCCAGCAGCAAATGGCGACTAGCGGGTCCTACCTACAATGAGCAGTTCTTC
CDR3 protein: CASSKWRLAGPTYNEQFF

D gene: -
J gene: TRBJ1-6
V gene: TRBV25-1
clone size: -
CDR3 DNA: TGTGCCAGCAGTGAAAGGGGTAGGGGTTCACCCCTCCACTTT
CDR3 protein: CASSERGRGSPLHF

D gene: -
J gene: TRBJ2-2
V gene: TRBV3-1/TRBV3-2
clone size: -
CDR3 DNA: TGTGCCAGCAGCCAAGGGGGCTCGGGCACCGGGGAGCTGTTTTTT
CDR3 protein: CASSQGGSGTGELFF

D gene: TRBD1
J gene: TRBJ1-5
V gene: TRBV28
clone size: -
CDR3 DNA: TGTGCCGTGCGGACAGGGGGCGGTCAGCCCCAGCATTTT
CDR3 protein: CAVRTGGGQPQHF

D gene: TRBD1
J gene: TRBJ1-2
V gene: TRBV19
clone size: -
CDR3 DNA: TGTGCCAGTAGTAGCCGGGACAGGGGGCGAAGCAGCGGCTACACCTTC
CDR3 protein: CASSSRDRGRSSGYTF

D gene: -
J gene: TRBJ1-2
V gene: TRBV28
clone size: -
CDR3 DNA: TGTGCCAGCAATACCCGGGAGGTGGGGGGCTACACCTTC
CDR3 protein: CASNTREVGGYTF

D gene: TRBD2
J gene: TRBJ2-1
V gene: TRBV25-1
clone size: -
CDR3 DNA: TGTGCCAGCAGTGACGGACTAGCCGGCAATGAGCAGTTCTTC
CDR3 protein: CASSDGLAGNEQFF